This T cell receptor beta chain is from a study of regulatory T cells in long-lasting Graves disease. Time point in this sample: newly diagnosed GD, antithyroid drugs for less than 3 months. RNA isolated from PBMCs was used to make the TCR library. Both iRepertoire HTBI primers and Arm-PCR of CDR3 regions were used to build the TCR beta libraries. Each CDR3 protein gets one entry after TCRdb re-called the multiplex PCR reads with MiXCR. The sample consists of 400,000 to 500,000 distinct CDR3 sequences, 16% of them appearing once. Findings and limits, study-wide: Among samples with persistent disease, TRBV28, TRBJ1-2 and TRBJ2-5 were favored. Only a small sample size was used, which may have cut accuracy.

The CDR3 is 14 amino acids. Germline V gives CDR1 SGHDN, CDR2 FVKESK. The junction had 8 bases not matched to a gene; V was cut back by 5 bases and J by 5 bases. This clonotype was seen more than once but under ten times. Its antigen is still unknown. These same records also appear under a second study, on T cells in Graves' hyperthyroidism and ophthalmopathy. That paper states: The primer set for the first-round RT-PCR of the TCR CDR3 was HTBI.

The sequence came from a woman between 25 and 40 years old with Graves disease. Material: peripheral blood mononuclear cells (PBMCs), obtained at new diagnosis, from a patient treated with antithyroid drugs. V usage is TRBV14 and J usage is TRBJ1-1, with 7 bases fitting TRBD1. CDR3 loop: CASSTQGEGTEAFF. The CDR3 DNA sequence: TGTGCCAGCAGCACGCAGGGGGAGGGAACTGAAGCTTTCTTT.